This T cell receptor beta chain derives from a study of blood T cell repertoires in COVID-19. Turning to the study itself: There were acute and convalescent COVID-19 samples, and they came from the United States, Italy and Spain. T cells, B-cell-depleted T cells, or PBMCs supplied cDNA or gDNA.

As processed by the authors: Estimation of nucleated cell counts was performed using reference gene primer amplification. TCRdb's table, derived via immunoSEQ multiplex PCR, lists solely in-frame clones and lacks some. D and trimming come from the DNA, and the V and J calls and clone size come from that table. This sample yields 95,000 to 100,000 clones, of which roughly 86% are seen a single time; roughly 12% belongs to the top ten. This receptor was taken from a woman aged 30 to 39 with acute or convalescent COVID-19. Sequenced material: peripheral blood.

CDR3 coding DNA: TGTGCCAGCAGTTTATTACACCGGACGGACTCTTCACGGTATGGCTACACCTTC. Its translation: CASSLLHRTDSSRYGYTF. The chain carries TRBV28 and TRBJ1-2; no firm D call. The CDR3 covers 18 residues. Germline CDR1 MDHEN, CDR2 SYDVKM. V lost 1 base, J lost 5 bases, and 23 bases lay in between.